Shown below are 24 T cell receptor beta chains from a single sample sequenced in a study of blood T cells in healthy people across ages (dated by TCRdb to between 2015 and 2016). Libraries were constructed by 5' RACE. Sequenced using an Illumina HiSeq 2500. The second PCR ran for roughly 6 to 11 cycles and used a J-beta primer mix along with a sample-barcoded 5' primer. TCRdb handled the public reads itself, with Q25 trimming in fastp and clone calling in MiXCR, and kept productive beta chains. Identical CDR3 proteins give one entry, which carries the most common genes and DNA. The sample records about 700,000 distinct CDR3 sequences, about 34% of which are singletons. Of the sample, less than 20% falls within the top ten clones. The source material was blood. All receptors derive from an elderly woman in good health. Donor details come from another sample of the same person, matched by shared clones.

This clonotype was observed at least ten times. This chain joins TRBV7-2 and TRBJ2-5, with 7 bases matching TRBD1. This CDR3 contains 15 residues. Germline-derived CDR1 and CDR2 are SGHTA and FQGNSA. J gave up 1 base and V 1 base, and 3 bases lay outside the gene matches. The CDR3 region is CASSLGGQIQETQYF. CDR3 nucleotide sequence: TGTGCCAGCAGCTTAGGGGGACAGATCCAAGAGACCCAGTACTTC. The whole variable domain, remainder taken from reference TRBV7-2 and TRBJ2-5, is GAGVSQSPSNKVTEKGKDVELRCDPISGHTALYWYRQSLGQGLEFLIYFQGNSAPDKSGLPSDRFSAERTGGSVSTLTIQRTQQEDSAVYLCASSLGGQIQETQYFGPGTRLLVL.

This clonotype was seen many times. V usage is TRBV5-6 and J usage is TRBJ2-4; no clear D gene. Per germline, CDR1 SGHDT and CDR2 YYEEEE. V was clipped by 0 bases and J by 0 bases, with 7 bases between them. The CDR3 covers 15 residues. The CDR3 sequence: CASSLVTAAKNIQYF. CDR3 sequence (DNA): TGTGCCAGCAGCTTGGTTACCGCAGCCAAAAACATTCAGTACTTC. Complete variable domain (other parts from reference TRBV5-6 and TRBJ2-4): DAGVTQSPTHLIKTRGQQVTLRCSPKSGHDTVSWYQQALGQGPQFIFQYYEEEERQRGNFPDRFSGHQFPNYSSELNVNALLLGDSALYLCASSLVTAAKNIQYFGAGTRLSVL.

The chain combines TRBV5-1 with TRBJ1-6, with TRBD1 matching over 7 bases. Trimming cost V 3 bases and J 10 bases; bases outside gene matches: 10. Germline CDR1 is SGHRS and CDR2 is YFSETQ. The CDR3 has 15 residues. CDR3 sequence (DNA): TGCGCCAGCAGCTCCATCGACAGGGCAGGATCACCCCTCCACTTT. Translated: CASSSIDRAGSPLHF.

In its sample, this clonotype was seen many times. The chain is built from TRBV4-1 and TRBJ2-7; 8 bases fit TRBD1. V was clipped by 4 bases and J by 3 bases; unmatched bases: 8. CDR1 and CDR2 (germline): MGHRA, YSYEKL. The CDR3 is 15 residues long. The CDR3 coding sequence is TGCGCCAGCAGCCTAGGGACAGGAACAAACTACGAGCAGTACTTC. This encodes CASSLGTGTNYEQYF.

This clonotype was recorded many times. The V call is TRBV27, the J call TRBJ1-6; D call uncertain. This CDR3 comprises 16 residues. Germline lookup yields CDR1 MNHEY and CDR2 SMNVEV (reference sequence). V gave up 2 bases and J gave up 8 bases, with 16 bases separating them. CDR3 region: CASSLTPPAFYSPLHF. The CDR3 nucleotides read TGTGCCAGCAGTTTAACCCCTCCAGCTTTTTATTCACCCCTCCACTTT.

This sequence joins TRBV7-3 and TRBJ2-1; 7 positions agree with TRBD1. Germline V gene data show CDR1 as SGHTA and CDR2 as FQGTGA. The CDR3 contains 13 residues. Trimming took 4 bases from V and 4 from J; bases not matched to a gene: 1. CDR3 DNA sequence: TGTGCCAGCAGCTGGGACAGTTACAATGAGCAGTTCTTC. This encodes CASSWDSYNEQFF.

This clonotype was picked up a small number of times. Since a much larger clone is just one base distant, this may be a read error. CDR3 sequence: CASSAGGRLGGTQFF. The CDR3 DNA sequence: TGTGCCAGCAGCGCTGGGGGACGCCTCGGTGGGACCCAGTTCTTC. The V and J genes are TRBV9 and TRBJ2-1, with D perhaps TRBD1 or TRBD2 (5 bases each). This CDR3 has 15 amino acids. Germline V gene lookup returns CDR1 SGDLS and CDR2 YYNGEE. Trimming stripped 3 bases from V and 13 bases from J, with 23 bases between.

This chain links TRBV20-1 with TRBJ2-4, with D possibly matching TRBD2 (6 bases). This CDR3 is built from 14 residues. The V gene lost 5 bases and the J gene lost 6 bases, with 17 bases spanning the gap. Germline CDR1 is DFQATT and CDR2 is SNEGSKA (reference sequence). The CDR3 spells CSAAGTQGGNIQYF. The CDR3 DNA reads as TGCAGTGCTGCCGGGACTCAAGGTGGAAACATTCAGTACTTC.

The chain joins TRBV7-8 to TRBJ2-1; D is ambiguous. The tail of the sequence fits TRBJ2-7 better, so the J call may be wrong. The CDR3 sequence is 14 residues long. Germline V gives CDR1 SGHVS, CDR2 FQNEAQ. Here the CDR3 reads CASSLEADPGEQYF. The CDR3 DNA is TGTGCCAGCAGCTTAGAGGCAGATCCAGGCGAGCAGTACTTC.

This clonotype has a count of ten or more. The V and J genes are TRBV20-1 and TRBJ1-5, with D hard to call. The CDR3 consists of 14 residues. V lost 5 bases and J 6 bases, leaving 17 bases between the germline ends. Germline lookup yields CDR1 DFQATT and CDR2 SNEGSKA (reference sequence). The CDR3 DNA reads TGCAGTGCTCTCCGTGGTGCCGGCAGTCAGCCCCAGCATTTT. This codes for CSALRGAGSQPQHF.

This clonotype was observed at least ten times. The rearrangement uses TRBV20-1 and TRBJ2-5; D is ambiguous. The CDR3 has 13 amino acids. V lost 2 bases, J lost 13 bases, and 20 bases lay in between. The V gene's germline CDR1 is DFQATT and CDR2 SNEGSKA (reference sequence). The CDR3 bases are TGCAGTGCTAGATTAGATCCCCTGGCCATATGGTACTTC. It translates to CSARLDPLAIWYF.

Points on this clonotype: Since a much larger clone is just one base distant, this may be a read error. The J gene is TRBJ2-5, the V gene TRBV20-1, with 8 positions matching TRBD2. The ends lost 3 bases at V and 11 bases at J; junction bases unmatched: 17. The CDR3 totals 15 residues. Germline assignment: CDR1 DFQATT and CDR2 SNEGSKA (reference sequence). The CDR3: CSASLHRTSFYEQYF. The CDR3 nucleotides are TGCAGTGCTAGTTTACATCGGACTAGCTTTTATGAGCAGTACTTC.

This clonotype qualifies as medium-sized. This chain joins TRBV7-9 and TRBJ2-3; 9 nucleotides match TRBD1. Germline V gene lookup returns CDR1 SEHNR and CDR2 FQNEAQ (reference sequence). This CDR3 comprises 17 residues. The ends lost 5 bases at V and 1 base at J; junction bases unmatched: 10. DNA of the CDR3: TGTGCCAGCAGCCGACCTTTCCGGACAGGGGGCACAGATACGCAGTATTTT. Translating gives CASSRPFRTGGTDTQYF. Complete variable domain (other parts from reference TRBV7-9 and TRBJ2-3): DTGVSQNPRHKITKRGQNVTFRCDPISEHNRLYWYRQTLGQGPEFLTYFQNEAQLEKSRLLSDRFSAERPKGSFSTLEIQRTEQGDSAMYLCASSRPFRTGGTDTQYFGPGTRLTVL.

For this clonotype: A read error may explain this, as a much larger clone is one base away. The chain's CDR3 is CASSEDRGDPLNEQYF. For the CDR3, the DNA is TGTGCCAGCAGTGAAGATAGGGGGGACCCTCTCAATGAGCAGTACTTC. V is TRBV6-1 and J is TRBJ2-5; either TRBD1 or TRBD2 may fit D (6 bases each). Germline V gene data show CDR1 as MNHNS and CDR2 as SASEGT. V shed 1 base and J shed 11 bases, with 23 bases lying between them. The length of the CDR3 is 16 residues.

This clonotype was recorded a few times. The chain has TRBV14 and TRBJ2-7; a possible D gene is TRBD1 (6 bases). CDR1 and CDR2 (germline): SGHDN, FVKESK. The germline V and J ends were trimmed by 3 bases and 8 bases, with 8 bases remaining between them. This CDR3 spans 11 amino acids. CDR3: CASSHGDKQYF. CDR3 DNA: TGTGCCAGCAGCCACGGGGACAAGCAGTACTTC.

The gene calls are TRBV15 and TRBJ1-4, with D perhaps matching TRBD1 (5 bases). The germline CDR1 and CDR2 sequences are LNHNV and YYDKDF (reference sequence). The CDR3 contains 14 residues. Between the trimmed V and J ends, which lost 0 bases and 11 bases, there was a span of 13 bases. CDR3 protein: CATSRDGGIRKLFF. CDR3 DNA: TGTGCCACCAGCAGAGATGGGGGGATTCGGAAACTGTTTTTT. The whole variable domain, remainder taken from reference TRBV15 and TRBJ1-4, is DAMVIQNPRYQVTQFGKPVTLSCSQTLNHNVMYWYQQKSSQAPKLLFHYYDKDFNNEADTPDNFQSRRPNTSFCFLDIRSPGLGDTAMYLCATSRDGGIRKLFFGSGTQLSVL.

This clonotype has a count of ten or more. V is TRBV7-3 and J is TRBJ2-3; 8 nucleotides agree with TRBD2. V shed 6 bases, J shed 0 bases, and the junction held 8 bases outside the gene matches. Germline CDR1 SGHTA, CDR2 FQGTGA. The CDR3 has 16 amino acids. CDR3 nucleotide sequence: TGTGCCAGCAGTCGCCAAAGCGGGGGTAGCACAGATACGCAGTATTTT. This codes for CASSRQSGGSTDTQYF.

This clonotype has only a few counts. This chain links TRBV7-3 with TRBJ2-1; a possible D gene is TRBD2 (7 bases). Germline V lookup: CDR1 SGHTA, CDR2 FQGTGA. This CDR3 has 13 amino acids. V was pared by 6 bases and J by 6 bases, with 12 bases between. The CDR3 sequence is CASSRGGGNEQFF. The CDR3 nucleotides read TGTGCCAGCAGTAGGGGGGGGGGCAATGAGCAGTTCTTC.

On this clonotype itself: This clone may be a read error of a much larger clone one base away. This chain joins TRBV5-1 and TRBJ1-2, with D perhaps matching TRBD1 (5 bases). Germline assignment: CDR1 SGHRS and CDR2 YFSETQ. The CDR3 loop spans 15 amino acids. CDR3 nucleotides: TGCGCCAGCAGCCCGGAGGTTGGGGGTCCGAGAGGCTACATCTTC. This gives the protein CASSPEVGGPRGYIF.

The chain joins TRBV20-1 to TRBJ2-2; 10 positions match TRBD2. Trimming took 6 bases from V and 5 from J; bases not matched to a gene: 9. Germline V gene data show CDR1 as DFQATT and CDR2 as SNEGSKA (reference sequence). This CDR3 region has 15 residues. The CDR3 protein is CSANGASGGTGELFF. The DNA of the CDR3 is TGCAGTGCAAACGGGGCTAGCGGGGGAACCGGGGAGCTGTTTTTT.

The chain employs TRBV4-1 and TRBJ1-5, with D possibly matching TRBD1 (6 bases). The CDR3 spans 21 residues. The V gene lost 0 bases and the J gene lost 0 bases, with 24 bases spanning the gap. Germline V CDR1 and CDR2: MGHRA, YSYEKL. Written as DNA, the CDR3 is TGCGCCAGCAGCCAAGATCTAGGGGGGCAGCAGGGTGGCTATAGCAATCAGCCCCAGCATTTT. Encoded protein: CASSQDLGGQQGGYSNQPQHF.

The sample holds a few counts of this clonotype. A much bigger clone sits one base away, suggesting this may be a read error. The CDR3 here is CAGVWEAGPGNEQFF. CDR3 DNA sequence: TGTGCCGGCGTATGGGAGGCGGGACCGGGCAATGAGCAGTTCTTC. This chain links TRBV6-1 with TRBJ2-1, with D perhaps TRBD2 (6 bases). The CDR3 has 15 amino acids. Trimming pared 11 bases from V and 6 bases from J, leaving 23 bases between. From germline, CDR1 is MNHNS and CDR2 SASEGT.

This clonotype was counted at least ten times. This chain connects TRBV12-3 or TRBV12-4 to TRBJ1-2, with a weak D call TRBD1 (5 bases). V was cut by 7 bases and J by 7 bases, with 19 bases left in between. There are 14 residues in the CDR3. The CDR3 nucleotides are TGTGCCAGCACCATAAGGGGCGTCCTAGGTGGCTACACCTTC. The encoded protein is CASTIRGVLGGYTF.

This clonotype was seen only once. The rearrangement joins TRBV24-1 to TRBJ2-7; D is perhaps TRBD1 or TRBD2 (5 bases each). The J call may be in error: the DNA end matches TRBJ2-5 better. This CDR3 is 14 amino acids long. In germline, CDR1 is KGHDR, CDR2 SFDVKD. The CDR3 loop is CATSDEGLTETQYF. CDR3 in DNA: TGTGCCACCAGTGATGAGGGGTTGACGGAGACCCAGTACTTC.